The rows below give T cell receptor beta chains drawn from one sample of a study of T cell responses to AZD1222 COVID-19 vaccine. Using immunoSEQ multiplex PCR, the repertoire was profiled, and TCRdb retains in-frame clones only, with some absent. Of over 90,000 clones detected, 75% to 95% appear once; the ten largest clones hold around 45%. Here the sequenced sample was peripheral blood, taken on day 0 of AZD1222 vaccination. The receptors originated from an adult in good health. Both conserved end residues are part of each CDR3. The order of the fields is J gene, V gene, clone size, D gene, CDR3 protein, CDR3 DNA. The D gene is left open where the match is weak. Size is stated for part of the rows, as once, few or many counts, or as a class when the clone is expanded.

TRBJ2-7,TRBV19,.,.,CASGNRGSYEQYF,TGTGCCAGTGGCAACCGGGGGTCCTACGAGCAGTACTTC
TRBJ1-5,TRBV6-5,once,.,CASSSSSTANQPQHF,TGTGCCAGCAGTTCCAGCTCGACGGCAAATCAGCCCCAGCATTTT
TRBJ1-6,TRBV5-1,.,.,CASRGDSSYNSPLHF,TGCGCCAGCAGAGGGGATAGCTCCTATAATTCACCCCTCCACTTT
TRBJ2-7,TRBV19,.,TRBD2,CASGNPGLAAYEQYF,TGTGCCAGTGGGAACCCGGGACTAGCGGCCTACGAGCAGTACTTC
TRBJ2-7,TRBV7-9,.,.,CASSLEADYEQYF,TGTGCCAGCAGCTTAGAGGCAGACTACGAGCAGTACTTC
TRBJ1-1,TRBV28,few,.,CASRRVGYDTEAFF,TGTGCCAGCAGGCGGGTAGGGTATGACACTGAAGCTTTCTTT
TRBJ2-7,TRBV18,.,.,CASSPGGRSYEQYF,TGTGCCAGCTCACCGGGCGGGCGCTCCTACGAGCAGTACTTC
TRBJ1-2,TRBV27,.,.,CASSYRDFGYGYTF,TGTGCCAGCAGCTACAGGGATTTTGGCTATGGCTACACCTTC
TRBJ2-1,TRBV6-5,.,TRBD2,CASILAGGYNEQFF,TGTGCCAGCATTTTAGCGGGAGGGTACAATGAGCAGTTCTTC
TRBJ1-4,TRBV7-6,.,TRBD1,CASSLGTGANEKLFF,TGTGCCAGCAGCTTAGGGACAGGGGCAAATGAAAAACTGTTTTTT
TRBJ2-5,TRBV5-1,.,.,CASSPSLSQETQYF,TGCGCCAGCAGCCCCTCATTGTCACAAGAGACCCAGTACTTC
TRBJ2-1,TRBV21-1,.,.,CASSSAARDNEQFF,TGTGCCAGCAGTTCGGCAGCTAGGGACAATGAGCAGTTCTTC
TRBJ2-2,TRBV30,.,TRBD1,CARDRRDGELFF,TGTGCCCGGGACAGGAGGGACGGGGAGCTGTTTTTT
TRBJ1-6,TRBV4-2,.,.,CASSQDLAVRNSPLHF,TGTGCCAGCAGCCAAGATTTGGCAGTTCGTAATTCACCCCTCCACTTT
TRBJ2-1,TRBV11-2,.,.,CASSLGYRNYNEQFF,TGTGCCAGCAGCTTAGGGTATAGAAACTACAATGAGCAGTTCTTC
TRBJ2-1,TRBV11-3,.,TRBD2,CASSPPLASGTVNEQFF,TGTGCCAGCAGCCCCCCCTTGGCTAGCGGGACCGTTAATGAGCAGTTCTTC
TRBJ2-1,TRBV7-2,.,.,CASSLGLVSSYNEQFF,TGTGCCAGCAGCCTGGGACTGGTAAGCTCCTACAATGAGCAGTTCTTC
TRBJ2-1,TRBV29-1,.,TRBD1,CSFTQGNSRNEQFF,TGCAGCTTTACACAGGGGAACAGTCGCAATGAGCAGTTCTTC
TRBJ2-1,TRBV5-1,.,TRBD1,CASSLQGPGEQFF,TGCGCCAGCAGCTTACAGGGGCCGGGTGAGCAGTTCTTC
TRBJ1-3,TRBV10-3,.,.,CAIRNGGGTIYF,TGTGCCATCAGGAATGGGGGGGGCACCATATATTTT
TRBJ2-7,TRBV7-2,.,TRBD2,CASSPSNGRVTYEQYF,TGTGCCAGCAGCCCAAGTAATGGGAGGGTGACCTACGAGCAGTACTTC
TRBJ2-1,TRBV7-8,.,.,CASSLGRVSYNEQFF,TGTGCCAGCAGCCTAGGGCGGGTCTCCTACAATGAGCAGTTCTTC
TRBJ2-1,TRBV5-5,.,.,CASSPSSTYNEQFF,TGTGCCAGCAGCCCCAGTAGCACCTACAATGAGCAGTTCTTC
TRBJ2-5,TRBV29-1,once,TRBD1,CSARGTGGDETQYF,TGCAGCGCCAGAGGGACAGGGGGCGATGAGACCCAGTACTTC
TRBJ2-4,TRBV21-1,once,.,CASSKGGRGPTAKNIQYF,TGTGCCAGCAGCAAAGGGGGCAGGGGGCCGACGGCCAAAAACATTCAGTACTTC
TRBJ1-5,TRBV30,.,.,CAWSLGGQSNQPQHF,TGTGCCTGGAGTCTGGGGGGTCAAAGCAATCAGCCCCAGCATTTT
TRBJ2-3,TRBV19,.,TRBD2,CASRPPGLAGGPQDTQYF,TGTGCCAGTAGACCTCCGGGACTAGCGGGAGGGCCACAAGATACGCAGTATTTT
TRBJ1-2,TRBV27,.,.,CASSGLKNYGYTF,TGTGCCAGCAGTGGGCTAAAAAACTATGGCTACACCTTC
TRBJ2-2,TRBV6-4,few,TRBD1,CASSPRGQDTGELFF,TGTGCCAGCAGCCCCAGGGGGCAGGACACCGGGGAGCTGTTTTTT
TRBJ1-5,TRBV10-3,.,.,CAISEGGGSQPQHF,TGTGCCATCAGTGAGGGGGGGGGCAGTCAGCCCCAGCATTTT
TRBJ2-1,TRBV2,once,TRBD2,CASSGLAGAYNEQFF,TGTGCCAGTTCGGGACTAGCGGGGGCCTACAATGAGCAGTTCTTC
TRBJ2-7,TRBV29-1,.,.,CSVEVQSYEQYF,TGCAGCGTTGAAGTGCAGAGCTACGAGCAGTACTTC
TRBJ1-2,TRBV10-2,.,.,CASNVGGVDNYGYTF,TGCGCCAGCAATGTAGGGGGTGTGGATAACTATGGCTACACCTTC
TRBJ2-7,TRBV6-5,.,TRBD2,CATGLAGNSYEQYF,TGTGCCACGGGACTAGCGGGCAACTCCTACGAGCAGTACTTC
TRBJ1-3,TRBV29-1,.,.,CSGEFGNTIYF,TGCAGCGGAGAGTTTGGAAACACCATATATTTT
TRBJ2-1,TRBV7-2,.,.,CASSRGVNEQFF,TGTGCCAGCAGTAGAGGGGTGAATGAGCAGTTCTTC
TRBJ1-1,TRBV5-1,.,.,CASSGDTPKSGEAFF,TGCGCCAGCAGCGGCGACACCCCAAAGTCGGGTGAAGCTTTCTTT
TRBJ1-1,TRBV28,.,.,CASSLLSGKTEAFF,TGTGCCAGCAGTTTACTCTCGGGAAAGACTGAAGCTTTCTTT
TRBJ1-1,TRBV7-2,.,.,CASSIQGGFLNTEAFF,TGTGCCAGCAGCATACAGGGAGGGTTTCTGAACACTGAAGCTTTCTTT
TRBJ2-1,TRBV6-1,.,.,CASSETRERYNEQFF,TGTGCCAGCAGTGAGACCAGGGAGCGCTACAATGAGCAGTTCTTC
TRBJ1-2,TRBV7-2,few,.,CASSPTPPREDYGYTF,TGTGCCAGCAGCCCCACCCCCCCCAGGGAGGACTATGGCTACACCTTC
TRBJ1-6,TRBV28,.,.,CATGESVNNSPLHF,TGTGCCACAGGGGAATCGGTGAATAATTCACCCCTCCACTTT
TRBJ2-6,TRBV5-4,once,TRBD1,CASRPGQGKAGANVLTF,TGTGCCAGCAGGCCGGGACAGGGTAAAGCTGGGGCCAACGTCCTGACTTTC
TRBJ1-2,TRBV2,.,.,CASKGFSESYGYTF,TGTGCCAGCAAAGGGTTCTCCGAGTCCTATGGCTACACCTTC
TRBJ2-3,TRBV27,.,.,CASSPQATDTQYF,TGTGCCAGCAGTCCCCAAGCCACAGATACGCAGTATTTT
TRBJ1-6,TRBV14,.,TRBD1,CASSQADRFYSPLHF,TGTGCCAGCAGCCAGGCGGACAGGTTTTATTCACCCCTCCACTTT
TRBJ1-6,TRBV10-3,.,.,CAISESLRGLHF,TGTGCCATCAGTGAGTCACTGAGGGGGCTCCACTTT
TRBJ2-5,TRBV5-8,.,.,CASSRVETQYF,TGTGCCAGCAGCAGAGTGGAGACCCAGTACTTC
TRBJ2-3,TRBV11-2,.,.,CASSHPRGSTDTQYF,TGTGCCAGCAGCCATCCGCGGGGAAGCACAGATACGCAGTATTTT
TRBJ1-1,TRBV7-2,.,TRBD1,CASSLAGTGVNTEAFF,TGTGCCAGCAGCTTAGCCGGGACAGGCGTGAACACTGAAGCTTTCTTT